This record looks at one T cell receptor (beta chain) sequence and its context. This specimen comes from a study of cytomegalovirus exposure and HLA in healthy donors. Amplification used 60 Vbeta primers and 13 Jbeta primers. Original processing methods: The count from a later analysis was some 83 million unique TCR beta chains, some 12 million of them shared. The repertoire was sequenced with immunoSEQ multiplex PCR; TCRdb's copy has only in-frame clones and lacks some. V and J calls and clone size are those listed in that table; D and trimming were worked out from the DNA. The sample yields some 100,000 clones, approximately 72% seen once. Per the germline V gene, CDR1 is SGHAT and CDR2 is FQNNGV. There are 14 residues in the CDR3. Losses at the gene ends were 3 bases for V and 0 bases for J; bases not matched to a gene: 0.

The J gene is TRBJ2-7, the V gene TRBV11-2; 9 positions match TRBD2. Sequencing used PBMCs. The clonotype comes from a female donor in good health and CMV-seropositive. The CDR3 loop reads CASSLTSGSYEQYF. The CDR3 nucleotides read TGTGCCAGCAGCTTGACTAGCGGCTCCTACGAGCAGTACTTC.